Below are 9 T cell receptor beta chains sequenced from a single sample in a study of CD8 T cells in ankylosing spondylitis. TCRdb re-called the 5' RACE reads through MiXCR, storing one row per CDR3 protein. The repertoire holds about 220,000 distinct CDR3 sequences, with about 7% as singletons. Overall study results and limits: One TCR beta motif, made up of 7 or 8 highly homologous variants, appeared characteristic of ankylosing spondylitis blood.

These receptors lack a known antigen. Specimen: blood, either unsorted or a sorted T cell fraction (not recorded which). These receptors originate from a male donor with ankylosing spondylitis.

In its sample, this clonotype was seen many times. CDR3 coding DNA: TGCAGTGCTAGAGATTTGGGCGCCGGAGGCAACTATGGCTACACCTTC. Translating it yields CSARDLGAGGNYGYTF. The genes are TRBV20-1 and TRBJ1-2; D is unclear. Germline V CDR1 and CDR2: DFQATT, SNEGSKA (reference sequence). Deletions cut 0 bases from V and 2 bases from J, with 16 bases between. There are 16 residues in the CDR3.

In its sample, this clonotype was seen many times. The chain is built from TRBV4-2 and TRBJ2-7; D unresolved. Germline V lookup: CDR1 LGHNA, CDR2 YNFKEQ. The V end was cut by 0 bases, the J end by 6 bases, with 6 bases between. The CDR3 is 12 residues long. The CDR3 loop is CASSQDDREQYF. CDR3 DNA sequence: TGTGCCAGCAGCCAAGACGACCGCGAGCAGTACTTC.

Of note for this clonotype: A much more abundant neighbour one base away suggests this may be a read error. The V gene is TRBV5-1, the J gene TRBJ2-7, with TRBD1 matching 8 bases. Trimming took 4 bases from V and 5 from J; bases not matched to a gene: 11. Germline V gene lookup returns CDR1 SGHRS and CDR2 YFSETQ. The CDR3 runs to 15 residues. CDR3 sequence reads: CASSVESGQGHEQYF. In DNA, the CDR3 is TGCGCCAGCAGCGTTGAGTCCGGACAGGGCCACGAGCAGTACTTC.

This clonotype was found many times. The chain uses TRBV9 and TRBJ2-1; D unclear. CDR3 length: 16 amino acids. The germline gives CDR1 SGDLS, CDR2 YYNGEE. V lost 4 bases and J 0 bases, leaving 14 bases between the germline ends. The DNA for the CDR3 is TGTGCCAGCAGCAATCCTTATGGCCCCTCCTACAATGAGCAGTTCTTC. Its protein is CASSNPYGPSYNEQFF.

This chain links TRBV7-9 with TRBJ1-1; D uncertain. The CDR3 runs to 13 residues. Per the germline V gene, CDR1 is SEHNR and CDR2 is FQNEAQ (reference sequence). Trimming left V 2 bases short and J 7 bases short, with 11 bases between. The CDR3 reads CASSLNDNGEAFF. The CDR3 coding sequence is TGTGCCAGCAGCTTAAATGACAATGGTGAAGCTTTCTTT.

This clonotype has at least ten counts. The CDR3 bases are TGTGCTTACCCGGGTGCGGGAAGCACAGATACGCAGTATTTT. Its protein is CAYPGAGSTDTQYF. J is TRBJ2-3 and V is TRBV7-9; a possible D gene is TRBD2 (6 bases). CDR3 length: 14 residues. CDR1 and CDR2 from the germline V gene are SEHNR and FQNEAQ (reference sequence).

This clonotype was recorded many times. This rearrangement joins TRBV4-3 to TRBJ2-7; TRBD2 is a possible D gene (6 bases). The CDR3 covers 15 residues. Germline CDR1 reads LGHNA; CDR2 reads YSLEER. V lost 1 base, J lost 6 bases, and 16 bases lay in between. CDR3 region: CASSQVTGERREQYF. CDR3 bases: TGCGCCAGCAGCCAAGTGACGGGGGAACGGCGCGAGCAGTACTTC.

This clonotype was counted many times. This chain links TRBV28 with TRBJ2-5; 7 bases line up with TRBD2. The CDR3 length is 14 residues. Germline V gene sequence: CDR1 MDHEN, CDR2 SYDVKM. The J segment lost 2 bases and the V segment lost 3 bases, leaving 3 bases of the junction unmatched. This CDR3 is CASSLAGEQETQYF. The CDR3 DNA sequence: TGTGCCAGCAGTTTGGCGGGGGAACAAGAGACCCAGTACTTC.

This clonotype was detected many times. This chain uses TRBV3-1 with TRBJ2-5; 11 bases match TRBD2. The CDR3 runs 16 residues. The germline CDR1 and CDR2 sequences are LGHDT and YNNKEL (reference sequence). Trimming at V came to 0 bases and at J to 1 base, leaving 1 base not matched to a gene. The CDR3 coding sequence is TGTGCCAGCAGCCAAGAGACTAGCGGGATCCAAGAGACCCAGTACTTC. Amino acids: CASSQETSGIQETQYF.